Each of the 4 T cell receptor beta chains below was sequenced from the same sample in a study of blood T cell repertoires in COVID-19. Clones were read by immunoSEQ multiplex PCR, and TCRdb kept only the in-frame ones, dropping some. The data contain more than 200,000 clones, roughly 80% of them singletons. Sequenced: peripheral blood. These receptors were collected from a woman at least 80 years old with acute or convalescent COVID-19.

The J gene is TRBJ2-1, the V gene TRBV18; tentatively, D is TRBD2 (5 bases). Germline-derived CDR1 and CDR2 are KGHSH and LQKENI. V shed 8 bases and J shed 6 bases, with 14 bases lying between them. The CDR3 covers 13 residues. CDR3 sequence reads: CASRPRAGNEQFF. CDR3 in DNA: TGTGCCAGCCGTCCGAGGGCGGGCAATGAGCAGTTCTTC.

Many counts were recorded for this clone. The chain couples TRBV6-4 to TRBJ1-6; 8 bases are shared with TRBD1. The CDR3 contains 13 residues. The germline V gene encodes CDR1 MRHNA and CDR2 SNTAGT. With V trimmed by 10 bases and J by 7 bases, 6 bases remained unmatched. Here the CDR3 reads CAIRGRMNSPLHF. CDR3 in DNA: TGTGCCATCAGGGGGCGGATGAATTCACCCCTCCACTTT.

V usage is TRBV18 and J usage is TRBJ2-1; 7 bases are shared with TRBD2. Trimming at V came to 4 bases and at J to 8 bases, leaving 11 bases not matched to a gene. The CDR3 is 15 amino acids. The germline gives CDR1 KGHSH, CDR2 LQKENI. DNA for the CDR3: TGTGCCAGCTCACGGGGAGGGTATGCTCGGGATGAGCAGTTCTTC. The encoded protein is CASSRGGYARDEQFF.

This clone was detected a few times. The chain links TRBV5-1 to TRBJ2-3, with D perhaps TRBD1 (5 bases). The CDR3 runs 14 residues. Germline V lookup: CDR1 SGHRS, CDR2 YFSETQ. The V gene lost 0 bases and the J gene lost 1 base, with 6 bases spanning the gap. This chain's CDR3 is CASSLARGTDTQYF. The CDR3 region has the DNA TGCGCCAGCAGCTTGGCCAGGGGCACAGATACGCAGTATTTT.